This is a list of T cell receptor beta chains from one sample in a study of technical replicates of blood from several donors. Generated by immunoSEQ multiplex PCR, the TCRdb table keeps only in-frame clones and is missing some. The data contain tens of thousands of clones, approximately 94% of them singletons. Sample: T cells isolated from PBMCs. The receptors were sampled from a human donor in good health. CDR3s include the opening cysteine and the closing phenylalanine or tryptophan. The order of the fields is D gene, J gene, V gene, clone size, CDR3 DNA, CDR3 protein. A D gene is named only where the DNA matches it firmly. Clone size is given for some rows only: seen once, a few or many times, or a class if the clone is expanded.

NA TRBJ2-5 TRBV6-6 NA TGTGCCAGCAAAGACGGGAAAGAGACCCAGTACTTC CASKDGKETQYF
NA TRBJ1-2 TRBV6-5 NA TGTGCCAGCAGGTCCCCCGCCGGGTCTAACTATGGCTACACCTTC CASRSPAGSNYGYTF
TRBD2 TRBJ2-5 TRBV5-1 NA TGCGCCAGCAGCTCGGGGACTAGCGTAGGAGAGACCCAGTACTTC CASSSGTSVGETQYF
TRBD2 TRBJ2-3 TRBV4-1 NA TGCGCCAGCAGCCAAGATCCCCTAGCGGGGGGGCTCGCAGATACGCAGTATTTT CASSQDPLAGGLADTQYF
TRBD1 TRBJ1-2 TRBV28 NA TGTGCCAGCAGTTTCAGGACAGGAGCTAACTATGGCTACACCTTC CASSFRTGANYGYTF
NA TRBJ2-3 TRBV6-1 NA TGTGCCAGCAGTGACCCCACAAGCGGAGAACTATTTTTTAGCACAGATACGCAGTATTTT CASSDPTSGELFFSTDTQYF
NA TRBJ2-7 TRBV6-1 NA TGTGCCAGCAGTGAACAGTCAAGCTACGAGCAGTACTTC CASSEQSSYEQYF
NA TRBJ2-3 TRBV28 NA TGTGCCAGCAGTCTCACAGATAGCACAGATACGCAGTATTTT CASSLTDSTDTQYF
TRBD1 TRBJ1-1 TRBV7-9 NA TGTGCCAGCAGCGGCCGGACAGGGGGGAACACTGAAGCTTTCTTT CASSGRTGGNTEAFF
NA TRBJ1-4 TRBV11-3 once TGTGCCAGCAGCTTAGATGGTTGGCAGGGGAAGGAAAAACTGTTTTTT CASSLDGWQGKEKLFF
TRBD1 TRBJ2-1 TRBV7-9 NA TGTGCCAGCAGCCCCGGGGGACAGGGGCTTTACAATGAGCAGTTCTTC CASSPGGQGLYNEQFF
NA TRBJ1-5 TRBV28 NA TGTGCCAGCAGTATTATGGACAAGCTCAGCAATCAGCCCCAGCATTTT CASSIMDKLSNQPQHF
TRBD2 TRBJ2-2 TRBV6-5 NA TGTGCCAGCACCCTAAGCGGGAGCGACACCGGGGAGCTGTTTTTT CASTLSGSDTGELFF
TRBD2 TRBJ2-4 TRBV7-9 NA TGTGCCAGCAGCTTACTGGGCGGGAGGGGGGCCAAAAACATTCAGTACTTC CASSLLGGRGAKNIQYF
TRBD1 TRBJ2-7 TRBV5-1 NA TGCGCCAGCAGCCCGGGGACAGGGAACGAGCAGTACTTC CASSPGTGNEQYF
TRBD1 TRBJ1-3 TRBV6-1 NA TGTGCCAGCAGTGTCAGACAGGGGGCCTGGGGAAACACCATATATTTT CASSVRQGAWGNTIYF
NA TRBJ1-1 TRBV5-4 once TGTGCCAGCAGCTTCGTGGGGAGCACTGAAGCTTTCTTT CASSFVGSTEAFF
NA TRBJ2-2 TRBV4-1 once TGCGCCAGCAGCCACGTATGGACAGCGGCGGACCTGTTTTTT CASSHVWTAADLFF
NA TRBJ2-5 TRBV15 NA TGTGCCACCAGCACGATCCGGGACACCACAGAGACCCAGTACTTC CATSTIRDTTETQYF
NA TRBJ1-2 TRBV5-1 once TGCGCCAGCAGCCGCGACAGGAGTGGGAGCTACACCTTC CASSRDRSGSYTF
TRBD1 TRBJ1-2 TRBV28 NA TGTGCCAGCAGTCCAGGACAGGGCAGCTATGGCTACACCTTC CASSPGQGSYGYTF
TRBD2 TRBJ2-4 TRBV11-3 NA TGTGCCAGCAGCTTAGAAGGGAGCGGGGGGCCTCCCCCTGGAAACATTCAGTACTTC CASSLEGSGGPPPGNIQYF
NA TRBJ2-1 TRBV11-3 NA TGTGCCAGCAGCTTGGGGCCTAACAATGAGCAGTTCTTC CASSLGPNNEQFF